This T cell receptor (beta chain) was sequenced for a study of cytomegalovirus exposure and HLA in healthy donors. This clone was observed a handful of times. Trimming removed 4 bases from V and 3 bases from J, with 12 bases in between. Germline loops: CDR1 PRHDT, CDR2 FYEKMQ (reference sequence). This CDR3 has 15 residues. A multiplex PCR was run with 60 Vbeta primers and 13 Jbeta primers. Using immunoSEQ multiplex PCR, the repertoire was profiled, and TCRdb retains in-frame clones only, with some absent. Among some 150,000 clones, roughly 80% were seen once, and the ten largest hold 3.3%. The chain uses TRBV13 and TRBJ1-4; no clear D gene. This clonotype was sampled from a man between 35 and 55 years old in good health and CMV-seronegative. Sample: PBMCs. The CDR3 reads CASSSSRASNEKLFF. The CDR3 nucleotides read TGTGCCAGCAGCTCCTCGCGGGCCTCTAATGAAAAACTGTTTTTT.